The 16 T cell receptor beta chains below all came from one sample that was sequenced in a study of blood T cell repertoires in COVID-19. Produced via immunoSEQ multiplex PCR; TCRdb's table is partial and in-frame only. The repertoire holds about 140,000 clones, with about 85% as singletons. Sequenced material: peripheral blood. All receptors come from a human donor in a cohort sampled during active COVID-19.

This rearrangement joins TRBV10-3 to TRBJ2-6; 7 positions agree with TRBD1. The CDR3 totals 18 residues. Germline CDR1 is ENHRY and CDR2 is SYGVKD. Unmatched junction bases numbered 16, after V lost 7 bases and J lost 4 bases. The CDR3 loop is CAINDGDSSERGANVLTF. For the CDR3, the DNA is TGTGCCATCAACGATGGGGACAGTTCCGAAAGAGGGGCCAACGTCCTGACTTTC.

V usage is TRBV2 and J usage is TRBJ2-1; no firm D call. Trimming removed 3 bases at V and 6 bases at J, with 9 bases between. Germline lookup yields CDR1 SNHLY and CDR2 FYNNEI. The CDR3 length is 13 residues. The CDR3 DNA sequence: TGTGCCAGCAGTGACACATTCCTCAATGAGCAGTTCTTC. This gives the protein CASSDTFLNEQFF.

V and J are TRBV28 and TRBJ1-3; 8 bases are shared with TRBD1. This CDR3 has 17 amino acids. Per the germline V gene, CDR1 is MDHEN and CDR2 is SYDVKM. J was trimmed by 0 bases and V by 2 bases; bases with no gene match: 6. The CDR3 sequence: CASSLGGQGHSGNTIYF. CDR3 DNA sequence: TGTGCCAGCAGTTTAGGTGGACAGGGCCACTCTGGAAACACCATATATTTT.

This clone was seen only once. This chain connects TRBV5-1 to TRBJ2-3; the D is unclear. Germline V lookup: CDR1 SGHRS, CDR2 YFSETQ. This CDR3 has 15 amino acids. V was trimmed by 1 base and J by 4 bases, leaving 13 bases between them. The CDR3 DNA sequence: TGCGCCAGCAGCTTGTCGGCAGGTTTGGCAGATACGCAGTATTTT. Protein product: CASSLSAGLADTQYF.

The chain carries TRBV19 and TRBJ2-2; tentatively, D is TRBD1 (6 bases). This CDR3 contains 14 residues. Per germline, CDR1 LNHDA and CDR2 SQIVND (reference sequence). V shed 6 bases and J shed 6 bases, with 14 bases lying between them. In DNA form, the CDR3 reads TGTGCCAGTAGGCGACAGGAGGCAGCCGGGGAGCTGTTTTTT. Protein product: CASRRQEAAGELFF.

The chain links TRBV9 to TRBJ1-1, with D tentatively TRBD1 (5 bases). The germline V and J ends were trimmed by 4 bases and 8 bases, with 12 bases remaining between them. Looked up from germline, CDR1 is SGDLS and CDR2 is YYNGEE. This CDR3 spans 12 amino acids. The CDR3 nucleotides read TGTGCCAGCAGCCCCCCGGAGGGGGAAGCTTTCTTT. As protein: CASSPPEGEAFF.

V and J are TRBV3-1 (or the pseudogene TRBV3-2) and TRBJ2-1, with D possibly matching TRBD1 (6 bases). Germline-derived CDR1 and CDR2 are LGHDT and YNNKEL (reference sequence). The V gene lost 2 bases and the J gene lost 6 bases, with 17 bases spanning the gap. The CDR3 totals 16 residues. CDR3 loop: CASSQQGLHGFNEQFF. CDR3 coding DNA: TGTGCCAGCAGCCAACAGGGGCTCCATGGGTTCAATGAGCAGTTCTTC.

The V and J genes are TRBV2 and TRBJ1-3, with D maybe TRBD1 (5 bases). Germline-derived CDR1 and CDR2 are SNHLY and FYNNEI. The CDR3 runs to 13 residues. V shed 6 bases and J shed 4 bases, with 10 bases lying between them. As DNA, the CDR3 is TGTGCCAGCAGGGGGCAGGCCGGAAACACCATATATTTT. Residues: CASRGQAGNTIYF.

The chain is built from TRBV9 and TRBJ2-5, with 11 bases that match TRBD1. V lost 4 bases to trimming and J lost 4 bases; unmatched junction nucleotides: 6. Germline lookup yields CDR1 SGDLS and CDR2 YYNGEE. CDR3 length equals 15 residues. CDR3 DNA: TGTGCCAGCAGCCTCCGAGGGACAGGGGGAGAGACCCAGTACTTC. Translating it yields CASSLRGTGGETQYF.

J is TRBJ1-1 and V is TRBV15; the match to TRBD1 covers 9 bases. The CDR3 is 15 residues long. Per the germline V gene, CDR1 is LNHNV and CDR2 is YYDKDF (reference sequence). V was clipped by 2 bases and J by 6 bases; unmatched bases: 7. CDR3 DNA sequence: TGTGCCACCAGCAGATCCCGGACAGGGGCGGCTGAAGCTTTCTTT. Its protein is CATSRSRTGAAEAFF.

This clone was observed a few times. The CDR3 nucleotides are TGTGCCAGCAGTGAATTAGGGAGAAATGAGCAGTTCTTC. It is translated as CASSELGRNEQFF. V gene TRBV6-1 combines with J gene TRBJ2-1, with D perhaps TRBD2 (5 bases). The germline gives CDR1 MNHNS, CDR2 SASEGT. There are 13 residues in the CDR3. V gave up 2 bases and J gave up 7 bases, with 9 bases separating them.

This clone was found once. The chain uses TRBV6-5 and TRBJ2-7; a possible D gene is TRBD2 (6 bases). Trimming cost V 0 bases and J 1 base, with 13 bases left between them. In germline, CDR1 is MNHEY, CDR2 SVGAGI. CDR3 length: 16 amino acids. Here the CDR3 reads CASSYSQGTYSYEQYF. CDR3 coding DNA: TGTGCCAGCAGTTACTCGCAAGGGACTTATTCCTACGAGCAGTACTTC.

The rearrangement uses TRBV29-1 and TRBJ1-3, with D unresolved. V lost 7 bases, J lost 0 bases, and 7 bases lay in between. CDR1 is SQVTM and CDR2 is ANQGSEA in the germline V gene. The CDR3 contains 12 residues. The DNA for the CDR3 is TGCAGCGCGTCATTCTCTGGAAACACCATATATTTT. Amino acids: CSASFSGNTIYF.

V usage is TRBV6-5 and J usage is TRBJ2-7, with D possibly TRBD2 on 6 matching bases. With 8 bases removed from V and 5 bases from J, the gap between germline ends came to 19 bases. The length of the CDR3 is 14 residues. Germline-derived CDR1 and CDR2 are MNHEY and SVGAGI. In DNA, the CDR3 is TGTGCCAGCTTCGGTAGGGGACTCACGCACGAGCAGTACTTC. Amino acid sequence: CASFGRGLTHEQYF.

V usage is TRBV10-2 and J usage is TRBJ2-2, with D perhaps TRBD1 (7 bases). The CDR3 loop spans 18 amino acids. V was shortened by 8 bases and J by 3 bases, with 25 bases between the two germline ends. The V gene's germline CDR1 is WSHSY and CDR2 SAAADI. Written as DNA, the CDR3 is TGCGCCAGCGAAAGGGGGGCTTTAGACAGGGATCACACCGGGGAGCTGTTTTTT. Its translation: CASERGALDRDHTGELFF.

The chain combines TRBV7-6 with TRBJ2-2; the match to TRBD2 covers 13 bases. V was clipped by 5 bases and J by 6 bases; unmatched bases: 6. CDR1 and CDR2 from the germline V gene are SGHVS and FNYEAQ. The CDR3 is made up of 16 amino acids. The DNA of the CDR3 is TGTGCCAGCAGCCCAGGACTAGCGGGAGAGTCCGGGGAGCTGTTTTTT. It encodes CASSPGLAGESGELFF.